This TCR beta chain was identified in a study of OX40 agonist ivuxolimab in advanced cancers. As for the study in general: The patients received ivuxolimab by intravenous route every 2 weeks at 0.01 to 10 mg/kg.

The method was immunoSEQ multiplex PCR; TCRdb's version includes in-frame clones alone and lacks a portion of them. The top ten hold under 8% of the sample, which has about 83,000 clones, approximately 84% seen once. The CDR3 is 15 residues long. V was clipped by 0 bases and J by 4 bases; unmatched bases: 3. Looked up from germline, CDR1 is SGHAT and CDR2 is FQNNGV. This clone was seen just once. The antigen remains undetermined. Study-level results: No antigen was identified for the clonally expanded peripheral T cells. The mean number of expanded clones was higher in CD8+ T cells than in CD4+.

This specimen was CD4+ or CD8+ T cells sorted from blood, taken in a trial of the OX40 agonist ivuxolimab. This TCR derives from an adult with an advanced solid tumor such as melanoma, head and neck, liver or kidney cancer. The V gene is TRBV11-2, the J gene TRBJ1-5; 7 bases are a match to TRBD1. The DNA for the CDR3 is TGTGCCAGCAGCTTAGAACAGGGGAGGAATCAGCCCCAGCATTTT. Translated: CASSLEQGRNQPQHF.